Each of the 24 T cell receptor beta chains below was sequenced from the same sample in a study of control samples from healthy donors and cancer patients. The repertoire was sequenced with immunoSEQ multiplex PCR; TCRdb's copy has only in-frame clones and lacks some. The sample lists some 22,000 clones; about 85% were seen once. Input material: PBMCs. Receptors were obtained from a man aged 55 to 70 with colorectal cancer.

This chain links TRBV19 with TRBJ1-4; D may be TRBD1 (5 bases). The V end lost 6 bases, the J end lost 3 bases, and 14 bases lay between the germline ends. Germline loops: CDR1 LNHDA, CDR2 SQIVND (reference sequence). The CDR3 consists of 15 residues. The CDR3 DNA sequence: TGTGCCAGTAGGCAGGGAGAGCTTGCTAATGAAAAACTGTTTTTT. Its translation: CASRQGELANEKLFF.

The genes are TRBV6-5 and TRBJ1-2; D remains ambiguous. Between the trimmed V and J ends, which lost 7 bases and 2 bases, there was a span of 8 bases. The CDR3 has 12 residues. Germline V gene lookup returns CDR1 MNHEY and CDR2 SVGAGI. The DNA of the CDR3 is TGTGCCAGCAAACAGCCAAACTATGGCTACACCTTC. Encoded protein: CASKQPNYGYTF.

This clone was observed a single time. Written as DNA, the CDR3 is TGTGCCAGCAGTTACCCAACAGGCGACTCTATGAGCTACACCTTC. This codes for CASSYPTGDSMSYTF. The gene calls are TRBV6-5 and TRBJ1-2; possible D gene TRBD1, 5 bases. Looked up from germline, CDR1 is MNHEY and CDR2 is SVGAGI. Trimming left V 2 bases short and J 9 bases short, with 19 bases between. This CDR3 spans 15 amino acids.

The rearrangement uses TRBV20-1 and TRBJ2-1; D uncertain. Per the germline V gene, CDR1 is DFQATT and CDR2 is SNEGSKA (reference sequence). V was cut by 7 bases and J by 0 bases, with 4 bases left in between. The CDR3 has 11 amino acids. CDR3 coding DNA: TGCAGTGGAGCCTCCTACAATGAGCAGTTCTTC. Residues: CSGASYNEQFF.

The chain couples TRBV19 to TRBJ2-1, with D unresolved. V was pared by 5 bases and J by 6 bases, with 11 bases between. Germline CDR1 and CDR2: LNHDA and SQIVND (reference sequence). This CDR3 is 13 amino acids long. The CDR3 loop reads CASSFDTGNEQFF. In nucleotides, the CDR3 is TGTGCCAGTAGTTTCGACACCGGCAATGAGCAGTTCTTC. The full variable domain, its missing parts supplied by reference TRBV19 and TRBJ2-1, is DGGITQSPKYLFRKEGQNVTLSCEQNLNHDAMYWYRQDPGQGLRLIYYSQIVNDFQKGDIAEGYSVSREKKESFPLTVTSAQKNPTAFYLCASSFDTGNEQFFGPGTRLTVL.

The chain couples TRBV2 to TRBJ1-1; D remains unclear. Germline CDR1 reads SNHLY; CDR2 reads FYNNEI. This CDR3 spans 13 amino acids. The ends were cut back, 2 bases at V and 0 bases at J, with 4 bases in the middle. CDR3 DNA sequence: TGTGCCAGCAGTGAACTAATGAACACTGAAGCTTTCTTT. This gives the protein CASSELMNTEAFF.

V usage is TRBV6-6 and J usage is TRBJ1-4, with D perhaps TRBD1 (5 bases). V gave up 7 bases and J gave up 0 bases, with 9 bases separating them. The CDR3 has 14 amino acids. From germline, CDR1 is MNHNY and CDR2 SVGAGI (reference sequence). The CDR3 DNA reads TGTGCCAGCATCCCACAGGCAACTAATGAAAAACTGTTTTTT. Amino acids: CASIPQATNEKLFF.

In this sample, this clone turned up a few times. V is TRBV18 and J is TRBJ1-2; a possible D gene is TRBD1 (6 bases). This CDR3 is built from 18 residues. CDR1 and CDR2 from the germline V gene are KGHSH and LQKENI. Trimming removed 0 bases from V and 0 bases from J, with 17 bases in between. The CDR3 sequence: CASSPPRGGGPSNYGYTF. As DNA, the CDR3 is TGTGCCAGCTCACCACCCCGGGGAGGGGGACCTTCTAACTATGGCTACACCTTC.

The V gene is TRBV4-2, the J gene TRBJ1-2; D possibly corresponds to TRBD1 (5 bases). CDR3 length: 16 residues. V was cut by 1 base and J by 3 bases, with 15 bases left in between. CDR1 is LGHNA and CDR2 is YNFKEQ in the germline V gene. CDR3 sequence reads: CASSQVGGRADYGYTF. The CDR3 region has the DNA TGTGCCAGCAGCCAAGTTGGGGGGAGGGCGGACTATGGCTACACCTTC.

The J gene is TRBJ1-1, the V gene TRBV7-6, with a tentative D call TRBD1 (6 bases). The CDR3 has 15 residues. CDR1 SGHVS and CDR2 FNYEAQ come from the germline V gene. The germline V and J ends were trimmed by 5 bases and 5 bases, with 18 bases remaining between them. Here the CDR3 DNA reads TGTGCCAGCAGCCTAGAGGGGCAGGGGCGTACTGAAGCTTTCTTT. Protein sequence: CASSLEGQGRTEAFF.

The J gene is TRBJ1-1, the V gene TRBV5-1; no firm D call. The V gene lost 2 bases and the J gene lost 0 bases, with 14 bases spanning the gap. Germline CDR1 SGHRS, CDR2 YFSETQ. CDR3 length equals 16 residues. Written as DNA, the CDR3 is TGCGCCAGCAGCTTACTCCCTTCAGACATGAACACTGAAGCTTTCTTT. Its protein is CASSLLPSDMNTEAFF.

Here the CDR3 reads CASRRTGESYGYTF. The CDR3 nucleotides are TGTGCCAGCAGAAGGACAGGAGAATCCTATGGCTACACCTTC. V gene TRBV6-6 combines with J gene TRBJ1-2; 7 bases map to TRBD1. Trimming cost V 6 bases and J 4 bases; bases outside gene matches: 8. This CDR3 has 14 amino acids. The germline V gene encodes CDR1 MNHNY and CDR2 SVGAGI (reference sequence).

This clone has only a few counts. The chain carries TRBV6-5 and TRBJ2-5; D is uncertain. The V gene lost 0 bases and the J gene lost 5 bases, with 10 bases spanning the gap. The length of the CDR3 is 14 residues. Per the germline V gene, CDR1 is MNHEY and CDR2 is SVGAGI. CDR3 in amino acids: CASSYSGVLETQYF. In nucleotides, the CDR3 is TGTGCCAGCAGTTACTCTGGGGTTTTGGAGACCCAGTACTTC.

The chain couples TRBV7-9 to TRBJ2-7; 11 positions agree with TRBD1. CDR3 size: 15 residues. Germline V gives CDR1 SEHNR, CDR2 FQNEAQ (reference sequence). The ends lost 4 bases at V and 5 bases at J; junction bases unmatched: 7. CDR3 sequence: CASSYRTGGKHEQYF. The CDR3 DNA reads TGTGCCAGCAGCTACAGGACAGGGGGCAAACACGAGCAGTACTTC. The variable domain in full, completed from reference TRBV7-9 and TRBJ2-7, reads DTGVSQNPRHKITKRGQNVTFRCDPISEHNRLYWYRQTLGQGPEFLTYFQNEAQLEKSRLLSDRFSAERPKGSFSTLEIQRTEQGDSAMYLCASSYRTGGKHEQYFGPGTRLTVT.

This chain joins TRBV21-1 and TRBJ1-2; the table assigns TRBD1, which was not confirmed against the DNA. TRBV21-1 is listed as a pseudogene. The CDR3 consists of 15 residues. CDR3: CASSKVARFKCGYTF. CDR3 nucleotides: TGTGCCAGCAGCAAAGTGGCCCGCTTTAAATGTGGCTACACCTTC.

This clone is categorized as medium-sized (0.01 to 0.1%). This chain joins TRBV7-2 and TRBJ1-2; tentative D call: TRBD1 (6 bases). The CDR3 loop spans 13 amino acids. Trimming cost V 5 bases and J 3 bases, with 10 bases left between them. Germline assignment: CDR1 SGHTA and CDR2 FQGNSA. The CDR3 reads CASSPRQDYGYTF. CDR3 bases: TGTGCCAGCAGCCCCCGACAGGACTATGGCTACACCTTC.

This chain uses TRBV6-5 with TRBJ2-6; the match to TRBD1 covers 8 bases. Germline CDR1 reads MNHEY; CDR2 reads SVGAGI. There are 16 residues in the CDR3. J lost 3 bases, V lost 4 bases, and 5 bases had no gene match. The CDR3 loop reads CASSFDRGNGANVLTF. The CDR3 region has the DNA TGTGCCAGCAGTTTTGACAGGGGAAATGGGGCCAACGTCCTGACTTTC.

This clone was detected only once. The V gene is TRBV2, the J gene TRBJ1-5; no firm D call. The germline V gene encodes CDR1 SNHLY and CDR2 FYNNEI. This CDR3 comprises 14 residues. Trimming shortened V by 0 bases and J by 7 bases, and 10 bases separated the two germline ends. In DNA, the CDR3 is TGTGCCAGCAGTGAAGCGGGTGGGTCACAGCCCCAGCATTTT. Translation: CASSEAGGSQPQHF.

This clone has a single count. The chain couples TRBV4-1 to TRBJ1-5; 7 bases align to TRBD1. Germline V gene data show CDR1 as MGHRA and CDR2 as YSYEKL. V was pared by 0 bases and J by 1 base, with 6 bases of the junction left unmatched. CDR3 length: 17 amino acids. This CDR3 reads CASSQDQGGRSNQPQHF. The DNA of the CDR3 is TGCGCCAGCAGCCAAGATCAGGGGGGCAGGAGCAATCAGCCCCAGCATTTT.

V usage is TRBV10-2 and J usage is TRBJ2-1; no clear D gene. Germline values: CDR1 WSHSY, CDR2 SAAADI. This CDR3 has 11 amino acids. Trimming stripped 5 bases from V and 10 bases from J, with 9 bases between. The CDR3 DNA is TGCGCCAGCAGTAGGTCCCCCGAGCAGTTCTTC. It codes for CASSRSPEQFF.

The sample holds one count of this clone. This chain joins TRBV24-1 and TRBJ2-1; no reliable D call. CDR3 length equals 11 residues. V was clipped by 2 bases and J by 9 bases, with 4 bases between them. Germline CDR1 reads KGHDR; CDR2 reads SFDVKD. The CDR3 sequence is CATSDWREQFF. The DNA of the CDR3 is TGTGCCACCAGTGATTGGCGTGAGCAGTTCTTC.

V usage is TRBV6-6 and J usage is TRBJ1-1, with 8 positions matching TRBD1. J lost 2 bases, V lost 0 bases, and 2 bases had no gene match. Looked up from germline, CDR1 is MNHNY and CDR2 is SVGAGI (reference sequence). CDR3 length: 15 residues. CDR3 sequence: CASSYSQGVNTEAFF. CDR3 DNA sequence: TGTGCCAGCAGTTACTCACAGGGGGTTAACACTGAAGCTTTCTTT.

This clone occurred a few times. The V and J genes are TRBV19 and TRBJ1-5; D might be TRBD1 (5 bases). V gave up 9 bases and J gave up 5 bases, with 11 bases separating them. Germline CDR1 and CDR2: LNHDA and SQIVND (reference sequence). This CDR3 is 12 amino acids long. DNA of the CDR3: TGTGCCAGCAACAGACAGTATCAGCCCCAGCATTTT. Protein product: CASNRQYQPQHF.

The chain uses TRBV29-1 and TRBJ1-1, with D perhaps TRBD1 (5 bases). The V end lost 1 base, the J end lost 4 bases, and 13 bases lay between the germline ends. This CDR3 contains 14 residues. Germline assignment: CDR1 SQVTM and CDR2 ANQGSEA. CDR3 bases: TGCAGCGTTGAAGTATTCGGGGCGAGCACTGAAGCTTTCTTT. Translation gives CSVEVFGASTEAFF.